One sample yielded the 30 T cell receptor beta chains listed below, sequenced in a study of blood T cells in healthy people across ages. PCR was performed a second time for 7 to 11 cycles using a sample-barcoded 5' primer and a J-beta primer mix. A single record per CDR3 protein comes from TCRdb applying MiXCR to the 5' RACE reads. The sample contains roughly 930,000 distinct CDR3 sequences, around 49% of which appear only once. The material sequenced was blood. The receptors here all came from a man in his thirties or forties in good health.

The V call is TRBV28, the J call TRBJ2-7; weak D call: TRBD1 (6 bases). From germline, CDR1 is MDHEN and CDR2 SYDVKM. This CDR3 has 13 amino acids. V lost 6 bases, J lost 5 bases, and 14 bases lay in between. CDR3 DNA: TGTGCCAGCAGGAAACGAGCAGGGGACGAGCAGTACTTC. Encoded protein: CASRKRAGDEQYF.

This chain uses TRBV18 with TRBJ2-7; perhaps TRBD2 as D (6 bases). Germline CDR1 reads KGHSH; CDR2 reads LQKENI. This CDR3 contains 12 residues. Trimming took 3 bases from V and 6 from J, leaving 9 bases between them. CDR3 region: CASSPGGREQYF. CDR3 coding DNA: TGTGCCAGCTCACCCGGGGGACGCGAGCAGTACTTC.

The gene calls are TRBV9 and TRBJ2-1; D might be TRBD1 (6 bases). This CDR3 spans 15 amino acids. CDR1 and CDR2 (germline): SGDLS, YYNGEE. The V end was cut by 2 bases, the J end by 2 bases, with 11 bases between. This CDR3 is CASSVGAETYNEQFF. Written as DNA, the CDR3 is TGTGCCAGCAGCGTGGGGGCTGAAACCTACAATGAGCAGTTCTTC.

In this sample, this clonotype turned up a few times. This chain joins TRBV4-2 and TRBJ2-7, with 8 bases identical to TRBD1. The length of the CDR3 is 17 residues. Trimming cost V 4 bases and J 5 bases; bases outside gene matches: 16. The germline CDR1 and CDR2 sequences are LGHNA and YNFKEQ. CDR3 sequence (DNA): TGTGCCAGCAGCCCCTATATTGCAGGGGGCGTCATGAACGAGCAGTACTTC. Translation: CASSPYIAGGVMNEQYF.

The table lists this clonotype with a few counts. The chain uses TRBV3-1 and TRBJ2-2, with D unresolved. CDR3 length: 13 amino acids. The germline V gene encodes CDR1 LGHDT and CDR2 YNNKEL (reference sequence). Trimming took 3 bases from V and 6 from J, leaving 8 bases between them. The CDR3: CASSHLRAGELFF. In DNA form, the CDR3 reads TGTGCCAGCAGCCATTTACGCGCCGGGGAGCTGTTTTTT.

The rearrangement links TRBV4-1 to TRBJ1-2; TRBD1 might be the D (5 bases). The V and J ends lost 0 bases and 0 bases respectively, with 8 bases between them. CDR1 MGHRA and CDR2 YSYEKL come from the germline V gene. There are 15 residues in the CDR3. The CDR3 DNA reads TGCGCCAGCAGCCAAGAGACAGCTTCTAACTATGGCTACACCTTC. It specifies CASSQETASNYGYTF.

J is TRBJ2-3 and V is TRBV12-3 or TRBV12-4; D is possibly TRBD1 or TRBD2 (5 bases each). Between the trimmed V and J ends, which lost 5 bases and 3 bases, there was a span of 15 bases. This CDR3 contains 15 residues. CDR3 sequence (DNA): TGTGCCAGCAGTCCCTCGGGGCACGGGACAGATACGCAGTATTTT. Its translation: CASSPSGHGTDTQYF.

The gene calls are TRBV27 and TRBJ2-7, with 8 bases aligning to TRBD1. V shed 9 bases and J 1 base; nucleotides not matched to a gene: 8. CDR3 length equals 14 residues. Germline CDR1 is MNHEY and CDR2 is SMNVEV (reference sequence). As DNA, the CDR3 is TGTGCCAGGGAGAGGGACAGGACGTCCTACGAGCAGTACTTC. Translation: CARERDRTSYEQYF.

V is TRBV12-3 or TRBV12-4 and J is TRBJ2-3; D may be TRBD2 (5 bases). Trimming stripped 6 bases from V and 4 bases from J, with 14 bases between. This CDR3 contains 14 residues. The chain's CDR3 is CASRLRAGADTQYF. DNA for the CDR3: TGTGCCAGCAGGTTGAGGGCAGGTGCAGATACGCAGTATTTT.

The rearrangement uses TRBV28 and TRBJ2-7; D unresolved. Germline CDR1 MDHEN, CDR2 SYDVKM. The CDR3 contains 11 residues. V was cut by 3 bases and J by 5 bases, with 5 bases left in between. The CDR3 loop is CASSFEDEQYF. In DNA form, the CDR3 reads TGTGCCAGCAGTTTTGAGGACGAGCAGTACTTC.

The genes are TRBV7-7 and TRBJ2-1, with D perhaps TRBD2 (5 bases). The CDR3 is 17 amino acids. V lost 0 bases and J 4 bases, leaving 16 bases between the germline ends. CDR1 SSHAT and CDR2 FNYEAQ come from the germline V gene (reference sequence). CDR3 sequence: CASSLASGETSYNEQFF. The CDR3 DNA is TGTGCCAGCAGCTTAGCATCTGGGGAGACCTCATACAATGAGCAGTTCTTC.

The gene calls are TRBV18 and TRBJ2-3; D could derive from TRBD1 or TRBD2 (5 bases each). From germline, CDR1 is KGHSH and CDR2 LQKENI. The length of the CDR3 is 14 residues. Trimming left V 4 bases short and J 4 bases short, with 12 bases between. The CDR3: CASSRRQGPDTQYF. CDR3 nucleotide sequence: TGTGCCAGCTCACGGAGGCAGGGTCCAGATACGCAGTATTTT.

In its sample, this clonotype was seen many times. V and J are TRBV6-2 or TRBV6-3 and TRBJ2-5; D might be TRBD1 (6 bases). V was clipped by 7 bases and J by 2 bases, with 17 bases between them. This CDR3 spans 15 amino acids. Germline lookup yields CDR1 MNHEY and CDR2 SVGEGT. The CDR3 spells CASNTGQQGQETQYF. The CDR3, as DNA: TGTGCCAGCAACACGGGACAACAGGGTCAAGAGACCCAGTACTTC.

There are many counts of this clonotype. Being one base from a much bigger clone, this may be a read error. The chain links TRBV7-2 to TRBJ2-7; tentatively, D is TRBD2 (5 bases). V lost 5 bases to trimming and J lost 3 bases, with 14 bases between them. CDR1 and CDR2 (germline): SGHTA, FQGNSA. CDR3 size: 14 residues. CDR3 nucleotides: TGTGCCAGCAGCGCGGACGGACTTGTCTACGAGCAGTACTTC. Amino acids: CASSADGLVYEQYF.

The V gene is TRBV4-1, the J gene TRBJ1-3; D gene ambiguous. Germline lookup yields CDR1 MGHRA and CDR2 YSYEKL. This CDR3 comprises 18 residues. Trimming stripped 5 bases from V and 4 bases from J, with 24 bases between. The CDR3 DNA sequence: TGCGCCAGCAGCTACGGCCGGGCCATCGAATCCGGGGGAAACACCATATATTTT. Translation gives CASSYGRAIESGGNTIYF.

This clonotype has only a few counts. This chain connects TRBV28 to TRBJ2-1; D remains ambiguous. Trimming removed 3 bases at V and 1 base at J, with 10 bases between. This CDR3 is 15 amino acids long. Germline V gene lookup returns CDR1 MDHEN and CDR2 SYDVKM. CDR3 protein: CASSLRGRSYNEQFF. The CDR3 DNA sequence: TGTGCCAGCAGTTTGCGTGGCCGATCCTACAATGAGCAGTTCTTC.

This clonotype was seen a single time. The chain has TRBV20-1 and TRBJ2-1; a weak D match, TRBD2 (5 bases). The CDR3 sequence is 18 residues long. From germline, CDR1 is DFQATT and CDR2 SNEGSKA (reference sequence). V lost 0 bases and J 3 bases, leaving 21 bases between the germline ends. CDR3 nucleotides: TGCAGTGCTAGAGATTTTGTCCAAATGGAAGGAGGCTACAATGAGCAGTTCTTC. The encoded protein is CSARDFVQMEGGYNEQFF.

This clonotype was observed a few times. This sequence joins TRBV27 and TRBJ2-1, with TRBD2 matching 12 bases. The CDR3 is 18 residues long. Germline loops: CDR1 MNHEY, CDR2 SMNVEV (reference sequence). Trimming took 3 bases from V and 0 from J; bases not matched to a gene: 6. The CDR3 DNA reads as TGTGCCAGCAGTTTCAGACTAGCGGGGGCCTTCTCCTACAATGAGCAGTTCTTC. Translation gives CASSFRLAGAFSYNEQFF.

This chain connects TRBV24-1 to TRBJ1-4; D is undetermined. The CDR3 loop spans 15 amino acids. V lost 4 bases to trimming and J lost 0 bases, with 8 bases between them. Germline V gene data show CDR1 as KGHDR and CDR2 as SFDVKD. Written as DNA, the CDR3 is TGTGCCACCAGTGACGCGACGGCAACTAATGAAAAACTGTTTTTT. It encodes CATSDATATNEKLFF.

In this sample, this clonotype turned up a few times. The V and J genes are TRBV29-1 and TRBJ1-2; weak D call: TRBD1 (5 bases). Trimming removed 3 bases at V and 6 bases at J, with 17 bases between. In germline, CDR1 is SQVTM, CDR2 ANQGSEA. The length of the CDR3 is 14 residues. CDR3: CSVDGGAEADGYTF. CDR3 DNA sequence: TGCAGCGTTGATGGTGGGGCAGAAGCGGATGGCTACACCTTC.

This clonotype is a singleton in its sample. This rearrangement joins TRBV4-3 to TRBJ1-4, with D possibly TRBD1 on 6 matching bases. From germline, CDR1 is LGHNA and CDR2 YSLEER. The CDR3 length is 17 residues. Trimming stripped 8 bases from V and 3 bases from J, with 22 bases between. CDR3 region: CASSSGHHGGANEKLFF. The CDR3 region has the DNA TGCGCCAGCTCGTCGGGACACCATGGCGGAGCTAATGAAAAACTGTTTTTT.

The chain uses TRBV12-3 or TRBV12-4 and TRBJ2-3; 9 bases are shared with TRBD2. This CDR3 has 17 amino acids. V shed 1 base and J 3 bases; nucleotides not matched to a gene: 8. CDR3: CASSLETSGWGTDTQYF. The CDR3, as DNA: TGTGCCAGCAGTTTAGAGACTAGCGGCTGGGGGACAGATACGCAGTATTTT.

This clonotype came up a few times. The chain has TRBV29-1 and TRBJ2-3; TRBD1 agrees at 10 bases. This CDR3 comprises 14 residues. Per the germline V gene, CDR1 is SQVTM and CDR2 is ANQGSEA. Trimming at V came to 3 bases and at J to 5 bases, leaving 5 bases not matched to a gene. Written as DNA, the CDR3 is TGCAGCGTTGAGCGACAGGGGGCTGGAGATACGCAGTATTTT. Translated: CSVERQGAGDTQYF.

The J gene is TRBJ1-6, the V gene TRBV7-9, with 9 bases aligning to TRBD1. This CDR3 contains 16 residues. The V segment lost 5 bases and the J segment 3 bases; nucleotides outside the gene matches: 5. CDR1 is SEHNR, CDR2 FQNEAQ, per germline (reference sequence). CDR3 nucleotide sequence: TGTGCCAGCAGCCCGGGACAGGGCGGCTATAATTCACCCCTCCACTTT. This sequence encodes CASSPGQGGYNSPLHF.

The chain links TRBV5-1 to TRBJ2-3, with D possibly TRBD2 on 6 matching bases. CDR1 is SGHRS, CDR2 YFSETQ, per germline. This CDR3 has 15 residues. Trimming removed 0 bases at V and 0 bases at J, with 8 bases between. CDR3 loop: CASSLVGRSTDTQYF. DNA for the CDR3: TGCGCCAGCAGCTTGGTGGGGAGGAGCACAGATACGCAGTATTTT.

This clonotype was recorded many times. The chain couples TRBV4-2 to TRBJ2-3, with no clear D. Trimming cost V 1 base and J 2 bases, with 7 bases left between them. Germline CDR1 LGHNA, CDR2 YNFKEQ. The CDR3 is 14 amino acids. The CDR3 sequence is CASSQGLITDTQYF. The CDR3 DNA reads as TGTGCCAGCAGCCAAGGGCTGATCACAGATACGCAGTATTTT.

This sequence joins TRBV20-1 and TRBJ2-7; D possibly matches TRBD1 or TRBD2 (5 bases each). The CDR3 sequence is 13 residues long. V lost 3 bases and J lost 2, with 11 bases in between. Per germline, CDR1 DFQATT and CDR2 SNEGSKA (reference sequence). CDR3 sequence reads: CSARGDLPYEQYF. The CDR3 DNA reads as TGCAGTGCTAGGGGGGACCTACCCTACGAGCAGTACTTC.

The gene calls are TRBV12-3 or TRBV12-4 and TRBJ2-3; 8 nucleotides agree with TRBD1. The CDR3 has 14 amino acids. V gave up 3 bases and J gave up 15 bases; unmatched junction bases: 14. CDR3 bases: TGTGCCAGCAGTTTTGGGGGGACAGGAGATATGGAATATTTT. Amino acids: CASSFGGTGDMEYF.

This clonotype was seen a few times. V gene TRBV5-4 combines with J gene TRBJ2-7, with no clear D. V dropped 1 base and J dropped 6 bases, with 5 bases sitting between them. CDR3 length equals 11 residues. Germline CDR1 is SGHNT and CDR2 is YYREEE (reference sequence). The CDR3 DNA reads TGTGCCAGCAGCTTGCAAGCCGAGCAGTACTTC. It yields the protein CASSLQAEQYF.

This sequence joins TRBV7-3 and TRBJ1-1, with D possibly being TRBD1 (6 bases). The CDR3 runs 15 residues. The V end was cut by 5 bases, the J end by 2 bases, with 15 bases between. The germline V gene has CDR1 SGHTA and CDR2 FQGTGA. The CDR3 protein is CASSLSDGGNTEAFF. The DNA of the CDR3 is TGTGCCAGCAGCCTTAGTGACGGGGGCAACACTGAAGCTTTCTTT.